The next 15 T cell receptor beta chains were all read from a single sample in a study of cytomegalovirus exposure and HLA in healthy donors. PCR was performed using 60 Vbeta and 13 Jbeta primers. Produced via immunoSEQ multiplex PCR; TCRdb's table is partial and in-frame only. The sample has 170,000 or so clones; over 60% are singletons. Source material: PBMCs. These receptor sequences come from a man aged 35-49 years in good health and CMV-seronegative.

The genes are TRBV5-1 and TRBJ2-3; unclear D gene. Germline V gene lookup returns CDR1 SGHRS and CDR2 YFSETQ. Trimming removed 0 bases from V and 1 base from J, with 6 bases in between. The CDR3 runs to 14 residues. The CDR3 reads CASSLGLGTDTQYF. DNA for the CDR3: TGCGCCAGCAGCTTGGGTCTAGGCACAGATACGCAGTATTTT.

V is TRBV6-6 and J is TRBJ2-1; tentative D call: TRBD1 (5 bases). CDR3 length equals 13 residues. The germline V and J ends were trimmed by 8 bases and 7 bases, with 15 bases remaining between them. CDR1 and CDR2 (germline): MNHNY, SVGAGI (reference sequence). The CDR3 protein is CASRGGRGNEQFF. The CDR3 nucleotides are TGTGCCAGCCGAGGTGGAAGGGGTAATGAGCAGTTCTTC.

This clone came up a few times. The chain couples TRBV30 to TRBJ1-4; D possibly corresponds to TRBD1 (6 bases). The length of the CDR3 is 14 residues. Germline CDR1 and CDR2: GTSNPN and SVGIG (reference sequence). Trimming left V 1 base short and J 7 bases short, with 13 bases between. CDR3 DNA: TGTGCCTGGAGTGGGACAGCCCGGGGTGAAAAACTGTTTTTT. Amino acid sequence: CAWSGTARGEKLFF.

In nucleotides, the CDR3 is TGTGCCAGCAGCTTCACTGGGCAAGACTATGGCTACACCTTC. Amino acid sequence: CASSFTGQDYGYTF. This chain joins TRBV7-9 and TRBJ1-2, with D uncertain. Germline CDR1 reads SEHNR; CDR2 reads FQNEAQ (reference sequence). The length of the CDR3 is 14 residues. Trimming removed 3 bases from V and 3 bases from J, with 11 bases in between.

The V and J genes are TRBV10-3 and TRBJ2-2, with D possibly matching TRBD2 (6 bases). This CDR3 is 16 amino acids long. The germline V gene encodes CDR1 ENHRY and CDR2 SYGVKD. Trimming took off 0 bases at V and 2 bases at J, with 10 bases between the two ends. DNA for the CDR3: TGTGCCATCAGTGAGTCCCGCGGGACTAACACCGGGGAGCTGTTTTTT. This translates into CAISESRGTNTGELFF.

This clone was detected a few times. V gene TRBV4-3 combines with J gene TRBJ2-2; 7 bases agree with TRBD1. This CDR3 has 15 amino acids. V lost 6 bases to trimming and J lost 1 base; unmatched junction nucleotides: 5. Germline V gene lookup returns CDR1 LGHNA and CDR2 YSLEER. In DNA form, the CDR3 reads TGCGCCAGCAGACCCGGGACAGAGAACACCGGGGAGCTGTTTTTT. Translating it yields CASRPGTENTGELFF.

This chain joins TRBV18 and TRBJ1-3; 7 nucleotides align to TRBD1. The length of the CDR3 is 15 residues. V lost 0 bases, J lost 7 bases, and 6 bases stayed unmatched. Germline V gives CDR1 KGHSH, CDR2 LQKENI. The CDR3 DNA reads TGTGCCAGCTCACCACCGGGGACAGAATGGAACACCATATATTTT. Its translation: CASSPPGTEWNTIYF.

The J gene is TRBJ2-7, the V gene TRBV5-5; D remains ambiguous. Germline V gives CDR1 SGHKS, CDR2 YYEKEE (reference sequence). The CDR3 extends over 12 amino acids. Trimming removed 3 bases at V and 2 bases at J, with 6 bases between. Here the CDR3 reads CASSSQTYEQYF. For the CDR3, the DNA is TGTGCCAGCAGCTCCCAAACCTACGAGCAGTACTTC.

The sample holds a few counts of this clone. The rearrangement joins TRBV29-1 to TRBJ1-4; D is unresolved. Germline assignment: CDR1 SQVTM and CDR2 ANQGSEA. The CDR3 is 14 residues long. The V and J ends lost 4 bases and 6 bases respectively, with 15 bases between them. The CDR3 DNA is TGCAGCGTTGGTTGGGAGGGAGGCGATGAAAAACTGTTTTTT. As protein: CSVGWEGGDEKLFF.

The V gene is TRBV7-9, the J gene TRBJ1-2; maybe TRBD1 (5 bases). V dropped 4 bases and J dropped 3 bases, with 24 bases sitting between them. This CDR3 has 18 residues. Germline lookup yields CDR1 SEHNR and CDR2 FQNEAQ (reference sequence). For the CDR3, the DNA is TGTGCCAGCAGCTCAATCAAAATAGACAGATCCGAATACTATGGCTACACCTTC. Its protein product is CASSSIKIDRSEYYGYTF. Full variable domain (rest looked up from reference TRBV7-9 and TRBJ1-2): DTGVSQNPRHKITKRGQNVTFRCDPISEHNRLYWYRQTLGQGPEFLTYFQNEAQLEKSRLLSDRFSAERPKGSFSTLEIQRTEQGDSAMYLCASSSIKIDRSEYYGYTFGSGTRLTVV.

The chain couples TRBV9 to TRBJ1-2; D might be TRBD1 (5 bases). This CDR3 comprises 14 residues. Germline V CDR1 and CDR2: SGDLS, YYNGEE. V lost 0 bases and J lost 7, with 13 bases in between. The CDR3 protein is CASSVAPSGGGYTF. The CDR3 DNA sequence: TGTGCCAGCAGCGTAGCTCCTTCCGGGGGTGGCTACACCTTC.

V usage is TRBV19 and J usage is TRBJ2-3; D is possibly TRBD1 (5 bases). V was trimmed by 6 bases and J by 2 bases, leaving 15 bases between them. Germline CDR1 LNHDA, CDR2 SQIVND (reference sequence). The CDR3 totals 15 residues. CDR3 DNA sequence: TGTGCCAGTAGAGAGACAGCCTTTTTCACAGATACGCAGTATTTT. Its translation: CASRETAFFTDTQYF.

The chain links TRBV25-1 to TRBJ2-2; D might be TRBD2 (6 bases). CDR3 length: 15 residues. CDR1 is MGHDK and CDR2 is SYGVNS in the germline V gene. With 6 bases removed from V and 4 bases from J, the gap between germline ends came to 15 bases. The CDR3 DNA is TGTGCCAGCAGCAACCGGGACTCTTTCACCGGGGAGCTGTTTTTT. It specifies CASSNRDSFTGELFF.

V is TRBV2 and J is TRBJ2-7; a possible D gene is TRBD1 (5 bases). The V gene lost 7 bases and the J gene lost 3 bases, with 10 bases spanning the gap. This CDR3 region has 12 residues. The germline V gene has CDR1 SNHLY and CDR2 FYNNEI. Written as DNA, the CDR3 is TGTGCCAGCAAACAGACAGACTACGAGCAGTACTTC. Protein product: CASKQTDYEQYF.

The gene calls are TRBV10-2 and TRBJ1-5; D remains unclear. Germline loops: CDR1 WSHSY, CDR2 SAAADI. CDR3 length: 16 residues. Between the trimmed V and J ends, which lost 3 bases and 0 bases, there was a span of 12 bases. The CDR3 loop is CASSEDGRYSNQPQHF. CDR3 DNA: TGCGCCAGCAGTGAAGACGGGAGATATAGCAATCAGCCCCAGCATTTT.